One and the same sample provided the 21 T cell receptor beta chains below, sequenced in a study of technical replicates of blood from a few donors. Clones were sequenced by immunoSEQ multiplex PCR, and TCRdb holds only the in-frame ones, with some missing. The sample contains around 90,000 clones, approximately 94% of which appear only once. What was sequenced was T cells isolated from PBMCs. These receptors were obtained from a human donor in good health.

The chain carries TRBV7-9 and TRBJ1-2; 9 nucleotides line up with TRBD1. This CDR3 has 15 amino acids. Looked up from germline, CDR1 is SEHNR and CDR2 is FQNEAQ (reference sequence). Trimming took 11 bases from V and 2 from J; bases not matched to a gene: 12. The CDR3 protein is CAALGQGGTNYGYTF. The CDR3 DNA reads as TGTGCCGCACTGGGACAGGGAGGGACAAACTATGGCTACACCTTC.

V usage is TRBV6-1 and J usage is TRBJ1-2; 8 bases are a match to TRBD1. Germline loops: CDR1 MNHNS, CDR2 SASEGT. V shed 6 bases, J shed 2 bases, and the junction held 2 bases outside the gene matches. This CDR3 spans 13 amino acids. The CDR3 region has the DNA TGTGCCAGCAGGGGGACAGGAAACTATGGCTACACCTTC. Residues: CASRGTGNYGYTF.

The J gene is TRBJ2-7, the V gene TRBV7-9; maybe TRBD2 (5 bases). The CDR3 has 15 residues. V was shortened by 1 base and J by 3 bases, with 13 bases between the two germline ends. Germline V gene sequence: CDR1 SEHNR, CDR2 FQNEAQ (reference sequence). CDR3 in DNA: TGTGCCAGCAGCTTAGTTAGACTAAGAGACTACGAGCAGTACTTC. Translated: CASSLVRLRDYEQYF.

The chain combines TRBV9 with TRBJ1-2; D unclear. The CDR3 has 11 amino acids. Trimming removed 3 bases from V and 10 bases from J, with 10 bases in between. Germline CDR1 is SGDLS and CDR2 is YYNGEE. The DNA of the CDR3 is TGTGCCAGCAGCGCTGAGGCCATCTACACCTTC. As protein: CASSAEAIYTF.

The V and J genes are TRBV4-2 and TRBJ2-5, with 11 nucleotides matching TRBD2. The V segment lost 6 bases and the J segment 4 bases; nucleotides outside the gene matches: 10. The CDR3 is made up of 16 amino acids. Germline CDR1 LGHNA, CDR2 YNFKEQ. CDR3 DNA sequence: TGTGCCAGCAGACAGACTAGCGGGGAATGGGTAGAGACCCAGTACTTC. It encodes CASRQTSGEWVETQYF.

The chain combines TRBV28 with TRBJ2-7, with 8 bases fitting TRBD2. CDR3 length: 14 amino acids. CDR1 and CDR2 from the germline V gene are MDHEN and SYDVKM. V was clipped by 1 base and J by 6 bases; unmatched bases: 5. CDR3: CASSLFREGLEQYF. As DNA, the CDR3 is TGTGCCAGCAGTTTATTCCGGGAGGGCCTCGAGCAGTACTTC.

V gene TRBV7-9 combines with J gene TRBJ1-1; 7 bases fit TRBD1. The CDR3 length is 14 residues. The germline CDR1 and CDR2 sequences are SEHNR and FQNEAQ (reference sequence). V was pared by 5 bases and J by 3 bases, with 6 bases of the junction left unmatched. The CDR3 reads CASSVRGTDTEAFF. The DNA of the CDR3 is TGTGCCAGCAGCGTCAGAGGGACAGACACTGAAGCTTTCTTT. Variable domain in full (rest from reference TRBV7-9 and TRBJ1-1): DTGVSQNPRHKITKRGQNVTFRCDPISEHNRLYWYRQTLGQGPEFLTYFQNEAQLEKSRLLSDRFSAERPKGSFSTLEIQRTEQGDSAMYLCASSVRGTDTEAFFGQGTRLTVV.

The chain recombines TRBV19 with TRBJ1-2, with a weak D call TRBD1 (5 bases). V lost 1 base and J 6 bases, leaving 6 bases between the germline ends. The CDR3 length is 12 residues. Germline CDR1 LNHDA, CDR2 SQIVND (reference sequence). DNA for the CDR3: TGTGCCAGTAGTATAGGGGGGGATGGCTACACCTTC. As protein: CASSIGGDGYTF.

The DNA for the CDR3 is TGTGCCAGCAGCTATATCCGGGACAGGGGGGGGTATGGCTACACCTTC. Its protein is CASSYIRDRGGYGYTF. This sequence joins TRBV7-2 and TRBJ1-2; 11 bases are shared with TRBD1. Looked up from germline, CDR1 is SGHTA and CDR2 is FQGNSA. The ends lost 4 bases at V and 5 bases at J; junction bases unmatched: 9. There are 16 residues in the CDR3.

The CDR3 loop is CASSANRDMNTEAFF. The CDR3 DNA is TGCGCCAGCAGCGCCAACAGGGATATGAACACTGAAGCTTTCTTT. This chain joins TRBV5-1 and TRBJ1-1; tentative D call: TRBD1 (6 bases). The V gene lost 4 bases and the J gene lost 0 bases, with 13 bases spanning the gap. This CDR3 comprises 15 residues. Germline CDR1 and CDR2: SGHRS and YFSETQ. Drawing the rest from reference TRBV5-1 and TRBJ1-1, the complete variable domain is KAGVTQTPRYLIKTRGQQVTLSCSPISGHRSVSWYQQTPGQGLQFLFEYFSETQRNKGNFPGRFSGRQFSNSRSEMNVSTLELGDSALYLCASSANRDMNTEAFFGQGTRLTVV.

The chain's CDR3 is CASSIVGNTDTQYF. In DNA form, the CDR3 reads TGTGCCAGTAGTATAGTCGGGAACACAGATACGCAGTATTTT. V is TRBV19 and J is TRBJ2-3, with D possibly TRBD2 on 5 matching bases. V was pared by 1 base and J by 2 bases, with 7 bases between. The length of the CDR3 is 14 residues. CDR1 and CDR2 (germline): LNHDA, SQIVND (reference sequence).

This clone showed up just once. This chain connects TRBV4-1 to TRBJ2-7; D is undetermined. From germline, CDR1 is MGHRA and CDR2 YSYEKL. V gave up 3 bases and J gave up 3 bases, with 12 bases separating them. The length of the CDR3 is 14 residues. The CDR3 nucleotides are TGCGCCAGCAGCCATGTTACTTCAATCTACGAGCAGTACTTC. This codes for CASSHVTSIYEQYF.

The chain has TRBV27 and TRBJ1-4, with D uncertain. V lost 5 bases, J lost 6 bases, and 19 bases lay in between. CDR1 MNHEY and CDR2 SMNVEV come from the germline V gene (reference sequence). The CDR3 contains 16 residues. The CDR3 sequence is CASSVGLGWPYEKLFF. CDR3 coding DNA: TGTGCCAGCAGTGTCGGCCTCGGGTGGCCGTATGAAAAACTGTTTTTT.

J is TRBJ2-6 and V is TRBV9; D may be TRBD2 (5 bases). The CDR3 spans 16 residues. Trimming removed 3 bases at V and 0 bases at J, with 10 bases between. In germline, CDR1 is SGDLS, CDR2 YYNGEE. Written as DNA, the CDR3 is TGTGCCAGCAGCGCCCGACGGGACTCTGGGGCCAACGTCCTGACTTTC. It codes for CASSARRDSGANVLTF.

The V and J genes are TRBV9 and TRBJ2-7; TRBD1 matches at 7 bases. This CDR3 has 15 residues. The germline V gene encodes CDR1 SGDLS and CDR2 YYNGEE. The V and J ends lost 4 bases and 1 base, in that order; junction bases with no gene match: 8. CDR3 nucleotides: TGTGCCAGCAGCCCTAGGGGACAGAATTCCTACGAGCAGTACTTC. Amino acid sequence: CASSPRGQNSYEQYF.

The chain is built from TRBV28 and TRBJ2-2; D is possibly TRBD1 (5 bases). Germline V lookup: CDR1 MDHEN, CDR2 SYDVKM. The V end was cut by 5 bases, the J end by 6 bases, with 16 bases between. This CDR3 region has 15 residues. CDR3 in DNA: TGTGCCAGCAGTCCCCCCCCAGGGTTTGCCGGGGAGCTGTTTTTT. This codes for CASSPPPGFAGELFF.

This clone has just one count. The CDR3 region is CASSILGTRRTDTQYF. CDR3 sequence (DNA): TGTGCCAGTAGTATTCTCGGGACTAGACGCACAGATACGCAGTATTTT. The chain couples TRBV19 to TRBJ2-3; 8 bases line up with TRBD2. The CDR3 length is 16 residues. Germline trimming cut 3 bases from V and 1 base from J; bases unmatched to any gene: 6. Germline CDR1 LNHDA, CDR2 SQIVND (reference sequence).

The genes are TRBV27 and TRBJ2-1; 11 bases match TRBD2. The V segment lost 4 bases and the J segment 8 bases; nucleotides outside the gene matches: 7. The CDR3 runs 15 residues. Looked up from germline, CDR1 is MNHEY and CDR2 is SMNVEV (reference sequence). Here the CDR3 reads CASSSIAGGPHEQFF. The CDR3 nucleotides read TGTGCCAGCAGTTCAATAGCGGGAGGGCCTCATGAGCAGTTCTTC.

The chain has TRBV7-8 and TRBJ2-3; TRBD2 matches at 13 bases. V dropped 4 bases and J dropped 5; count of bases not matched to a gene: 6. This CDR3 has 16 amino acids. Germline lookup yields CDR1 SGHVS and CDR2 FQNEAQ. CDR3 DNA sequence: TGTGCCAGCAGCTCTGGACTAGCGGGGGAGGTAGATACGCAGTATTTT. Its protein product is CASSSGLAGEVDTQYF.

The chain has TRBV9 and TRBJ2-1; D is uncertain. V was trimmed by 0 bases and J by 6 bases, leaving 7 bases between them. The CDR3 covers 13 residues. CDR1 is SGDLS and CDR2 is YYNGEE in the germline V gene. The DNA of the CDR3 is TGTGCCAGCAGCGTAGACAGTGCCAATGAGCAGTTCTTC. Its translation is CASSVDSANEQFF. Full variable domain (outside the CDR3, taken from reference TRBV9 and TRBJ2-1): DSGVTQTPKHLITATGQRVTLRCSPRSGDLSVYWYQQSLDQGLQFLIQYYNGEERAKGNILERFSAQQFPDLHSELNLSSLELGDSALYFCASSVDSANEQFFGPGTRLTVL.

The chain has TRBV6-5 and TRBJ2-1; D uncertain. The CDR3 sequence is 15 residues long. Trimming took off 2 bases at V and 0 bases at J, with 8 bases between the two ends. Germline lookup yields CDR1 MNHEY and CDR2 SVGAGI. DNA for the CDR3: TGTGCCAGCAGTTACGGGCAGAACTCCTACAATGAGCAGTTCTTC. It yields the protein CASSYGQNSYNEQFF.